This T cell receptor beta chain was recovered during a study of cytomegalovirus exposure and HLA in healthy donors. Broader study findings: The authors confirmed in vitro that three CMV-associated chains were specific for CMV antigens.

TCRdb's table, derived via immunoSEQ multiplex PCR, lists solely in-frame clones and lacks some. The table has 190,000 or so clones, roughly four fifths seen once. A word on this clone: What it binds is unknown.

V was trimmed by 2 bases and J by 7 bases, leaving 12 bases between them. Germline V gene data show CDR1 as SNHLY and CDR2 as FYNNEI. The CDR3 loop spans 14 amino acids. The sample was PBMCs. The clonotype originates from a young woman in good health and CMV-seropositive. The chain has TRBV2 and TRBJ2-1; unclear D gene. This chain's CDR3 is CASSERKTINEQFF. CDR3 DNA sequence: TGTGCCAGCAGTGAAAGAAAAACTATAAATGAGCAGTTCTTC.